The next 15 T cell receptor beta chains were all read from a single sample in a study of cytomegalovirus exposure and HLA in healthy donors. 13 Jbeta primers and 60 Vbeta primers were used for the PCR. Repertoires were generated with immunoSEQ multiplex PCR, while TCRdb's copy carries only in-frame clones and drops some. The sample holds about 170,000 clones, about 88% seen once. Sequences were obtained from PBMCs. These receptors were collected from a man aged 18 to 30 in good health and CMV-seropositive.

The chain carries TRBV2 and TRBJ2-3; a weak D match, TRBD2 (6 bases). Trimming removed 8 bases at V and 0 bases at J, with 15 bases between. The CDR3 spans 15 residues. The germline gives CDR1 SNHLY, CDR2 FYNNEI. The CDR3 protein is CASSLPGLSTDTQYF. The CDR3 nucleotides are TGTGCCAGCTCTTTACCGGGACTTAGCACAGATACGCAGTATTTT.

The chain links TRBV6-1 to TRBJ2-6, with a possible D match to TRBD2 (7 bases). This CDR3 is 16 amino acids long. Germline values: CDR1 MNHNS, CDR2 SASEGT. Trimming took off 2 bases at V and 4 bases at J, with 12 bases between the two ends. The CDR3 nucleotides read TGTGCCAGCAGTGAATTGGGGGGGCAAGGGGCCAACGTCCTGACTTTC. It codes for CASSELGGQGANVLTF.

The gene calls are TRBV5-4 and TRBJ2-7; D gene unclear. The CDR3 is 13 amino acids. V was clipped by 4 bases and J by 5 bases, with 13 bases between them. Germline V gene lookup returns CDR1 SGHNT and CDR2 YYREEE (reference sequence). The CDR3 sequence: CASSPRAVNEQYF. In DNA form, the CDR3 reads TGTGCCAGCAGCCCCCGTGCGGTAAACGAGCAGTACTTC.

CDR3: CASSQVSAWRGGRIMNTEAFF. Here the CDR3 DNA reads TGCGCCAGCAGCCAAGTATCCGCCTGGCGCGGGGGGCGAATAATGAACACTGAAGCTTTCTTT. The chain joins TRBV4-3 to TRBJ1-1; D perhaps matches TRBD1 (6 bases). CDR1 and CDR2 from the germline V gene are LGHNA and YSLEER. Trimming cost V 1 base and J 0 bases, with 27 bases left between them. This CDR3 is 21 amino acids long.

The chain links TRBV7-8 to TRBJ2-5, with 7 bases identical to TRBD2. This CDR3 comprises 14 residues. J gave up 4 bases and V 3 bases, and 5 bases lay outside the gene matches. CDR1 and CDR2 (germline): SGHVS, FQNEAQ. The CDR3 coding sequence is TGTGCCAGCAGCTTTCGGGGGGAAGCAGAGACCCAGTACTTC. Translation gives CASSFRGEAETQYF.

The V call is TRBV7-3, the J call TRBJ2-1; 8 bases line up with TRBD2. V was pared by 5 bases and J by 4 bases, with 7 bases of the junction left unmatched. In germline, CDR1 is SGHTA, CDR2 FQGTGA. This CDR3 comprises 15 residues. The CDR3 here is CASSQAGAGYNEQFF. CDR3 bases: TGTGCCAGCAGCCAAGCGGGGGCGGGTTACAATGAGCAGTTCTTC.

V usage is TRBV7-9 and J usage is TRBJ2-6; 9 nucleotides align to TRBD1. Trimming at V came to 5 bases and at J to 2 bases, leaving 10 bases not matched to a gene. The CDR3 totals 18 residues. Germline CDR1 reads SEHNR; CDR2 reads FQNEAQ (reference sequence). CDR3: CASSNLGQGITGANVLTF. CDR3 coding DNA: TGTGCCAGCAGCAATCTGGGACAGGGAATCACTGGGGCCAACGTCCTGACTTTC.

V gene TRBV9 combines with J gene TRBJ2-1; TRBD2 matches 8 bases. The CDR3 loop spans 14 amino acids. With 4 bases clipped from V and 10 bases from J, the junction kept 10 bases outside the gene matches. Germline V gene sequence: CDR1 SGDLS, CDR2 YYNGEE. The CDR3 region has the DNA TGTGCCAGCAGCTTGGTTGGACTAGCCCAAGAGCAGTTCTTC. It codes for CASSLVGLAQEQFF.

The chain joins TRBV5-1 to TRBJ2-1; D is perhaps TRBD1 (6 bases). Germline loops: CDR1 SGHRS, CDR2 YFSETQ. This CDR3 is built from 15 residues. V was clipped by 0 bases and J by 2 bases, with 9 bases between them. The CDR3, as DNA: TGCGCCAGCAGCTTGGGAGGGGGACCCTACAATGAGCAGTTCTTC. This translates into CASSLGGGPYNEQFF.

This rearrangement joins TRBV5-1 to TRBJ2-4; TRBD1 aligns across 8 bases. The CDR3 has 15 residues. Losses at the gene ends were 4 bases for V and 7 bases for J; bases not matched to a gene: 10. Germline CDR1 and CDR2: SGHRS and YFSETQ. The CDR3 loop is CASSGGSGGSNIQYF. CDR3 nucleotides: TGCGCCAGCAGCGGGGGATCAGGGGGCTCTAACATTCAGTACTTC.

The V gene is TRBV6-1, the J gene TRBJ1-2, with D possibly being TRBD1 (6 bases). Germline V gene data show CDR1 as MNHNS and CDR2 as SASEGT. The CDR3 sequence is 13 residues long. V was clipped by 4 bases and J by 5 bases, with 11 bases between them. The DNA of the CDR3 is TGTGCCAGCAGTGTAAACAGGGAGTATGGCTACACCTTC. Amino acids: CASSVNREYGYTF.

This chain connects TRBV7-9 to TRBJ1-2; D call uncertain. The CDR3 runs to 13 residues. Deletions cut 5 bases from V and 6 bases from J, with 13 bases between. CDR1 is SEHNR, CDR2 FQNEAQ, per germline (reference sequence). The CDR3 nucleotides are TGTGCCAGCAGCCGCGGGTATAGCAATGGCTACACCTTC. Its translation: CASSRGYSNGYTF.

The chain carries TRBV10-1 and TRBJ1-5; tentative D call: TRBD1 (5 bases). The V end lost 5 bases, the J end lost 4 bases, and 9 bases lay between the germline ends. This CDR3 region has 13 residues. Germline lookup yields CDR1 WNHNN and CDR2 SYGVQD (reference sequence). This chain's CDR3 is CASSQGPNQPQHF. The CDR3 DNA follows: TGCGCCAGCAGTCAGGGCCCGAATCAGCCCCAGCATTTT.

This chain uses TRBV6-1 with TRBJ1-6; 7 bases are a match to TRBD1. The CDR3 is made up of 13 amino acids. Germline-derived CDR1 and CDR2 are MNHNS and SASEGT. Losses at the gene ends were 6 bases for V and 5 bases for J; bases not matched to a gene: 1. The DNA for the CDR3 is TGTGCCAGCAGGGGACAGAATAATTCACCCCTCCACTTT. It codes for CASRGQNNSPLHF.

The chain joins TRBV10-3 to TRBJ2-2, with TRBD2 identical over 10 bases. J was trimmed by 5 bases and V by 2 bases; bases with no gene match: 8. This CDR3 is 17 amino acids long. Germline V gene sequence: CDR1 ENHRY, CDR2 SYGVKD. This CDR3 reads CAISEVPSGGLTGELFF. In DNA form, the CDR3 reads TGTGCCATCAGTGAGGTCCCTAGCGGGGGATTGACCGGGGAGCTGTTTTTT.